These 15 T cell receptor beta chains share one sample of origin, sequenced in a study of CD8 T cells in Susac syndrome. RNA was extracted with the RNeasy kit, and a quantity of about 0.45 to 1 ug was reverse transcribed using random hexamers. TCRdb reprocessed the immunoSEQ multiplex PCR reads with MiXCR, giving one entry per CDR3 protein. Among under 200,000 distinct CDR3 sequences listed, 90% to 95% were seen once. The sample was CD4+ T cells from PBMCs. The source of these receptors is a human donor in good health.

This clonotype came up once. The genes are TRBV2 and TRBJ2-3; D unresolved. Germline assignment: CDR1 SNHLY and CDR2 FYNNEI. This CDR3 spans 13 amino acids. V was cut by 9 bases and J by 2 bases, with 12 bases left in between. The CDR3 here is CASQKSLTDTQYF. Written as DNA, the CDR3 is TGTGCCAGTCAAAAATCACTCACAGATACGCAGTATTTT.

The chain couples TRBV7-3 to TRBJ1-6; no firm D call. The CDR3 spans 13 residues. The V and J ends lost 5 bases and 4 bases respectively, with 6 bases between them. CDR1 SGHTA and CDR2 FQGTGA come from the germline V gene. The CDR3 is CASSEGYNSPLHF. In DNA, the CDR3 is TGTGCCAGCAGCGAGGGATATAATTCACCCCTCCACTTT.

CDR3 residues: CSVHSGGLETQYF. The CDR3 DNA reads TGCAGCGTCCACTCGGGGGGTTTGGAGACCCAGTACTTC. This chain uses TRBV29-1 with TRBJ2-5, with 7 nucleotides matching TRBD2. With V trimmed by 6 bases and J by 5 bases, 9 bases remained unmatched. The germline gives CDR1 SQVTM, CDR2 ANQGSEA. The CDR3 is 13 amino acids.

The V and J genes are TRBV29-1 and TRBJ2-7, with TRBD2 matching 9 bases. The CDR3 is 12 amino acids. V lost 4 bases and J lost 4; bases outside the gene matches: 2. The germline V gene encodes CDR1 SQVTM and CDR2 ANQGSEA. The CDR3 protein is CSVVTSGYEQYF. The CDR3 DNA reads TGCAGCGTTGTAACTAGCGGGTACGAGCAGTACTTC.

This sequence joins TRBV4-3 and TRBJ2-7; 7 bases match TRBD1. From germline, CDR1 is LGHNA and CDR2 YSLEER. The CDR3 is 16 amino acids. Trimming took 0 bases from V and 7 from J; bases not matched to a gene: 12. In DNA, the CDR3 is TGCGCCAGCAGCCAAGATCTGAGCAGGGGGATGTGGGAGCAGTACTTC. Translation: CASSQDLSRGMWEQYF.

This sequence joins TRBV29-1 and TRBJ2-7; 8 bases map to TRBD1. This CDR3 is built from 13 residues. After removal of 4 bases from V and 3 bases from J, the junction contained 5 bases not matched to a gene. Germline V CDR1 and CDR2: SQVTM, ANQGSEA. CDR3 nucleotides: TGCAGCGTTGGCAGGGGGCAGGGCTACGAGCAGTACTTC. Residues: CSVGRGQGYEQYF.

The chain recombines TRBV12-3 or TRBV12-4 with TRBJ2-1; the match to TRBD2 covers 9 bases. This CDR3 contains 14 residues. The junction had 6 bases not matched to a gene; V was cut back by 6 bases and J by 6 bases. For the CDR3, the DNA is TGTGCCAGCAGCTGGAGTAGCGGGGGCAATGAGCAGTTCTTC. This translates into CASSWSSGGNEQFF.

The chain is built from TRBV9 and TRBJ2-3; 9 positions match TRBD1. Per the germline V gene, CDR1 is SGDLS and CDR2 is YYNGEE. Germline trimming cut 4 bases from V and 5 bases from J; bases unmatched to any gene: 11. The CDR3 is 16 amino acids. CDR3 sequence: CASSPWDRVFGDTQYF. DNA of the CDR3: TGTGCCAGCAGCCCTTGGGACAGGGTGTTCGGAGATACGCAGTATTTT. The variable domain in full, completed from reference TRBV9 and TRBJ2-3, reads DSGVTQTPKHLITATGQRVTLRCSPRSGDLSVYWYQQSLDQGLQFLIQYYNGEERAKGNILERFSAQQFPDLHSELNLSSLELGDSALYFCASSPWDRVFGDTQYFGPGTRLTVL.

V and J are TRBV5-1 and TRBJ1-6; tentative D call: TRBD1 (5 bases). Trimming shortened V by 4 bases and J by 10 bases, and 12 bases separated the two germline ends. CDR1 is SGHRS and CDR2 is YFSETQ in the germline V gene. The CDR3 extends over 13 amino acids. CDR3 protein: CASSPERDSPLHF. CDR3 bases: TGCGCCAGCAGCCCCGAGAGGGACTCACCCCTCCACTTT. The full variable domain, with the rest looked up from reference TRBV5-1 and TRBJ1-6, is KAGVTQTPRYLIKTRGQQVTLSCSPISGHRSVSWYQQTPGQGLQFLFEYFSETQRNKGNFPGRFSGRQFSNSRSEMNVSTLELGDSALYLCASSPERDSPLHFGNGTRLTVT.

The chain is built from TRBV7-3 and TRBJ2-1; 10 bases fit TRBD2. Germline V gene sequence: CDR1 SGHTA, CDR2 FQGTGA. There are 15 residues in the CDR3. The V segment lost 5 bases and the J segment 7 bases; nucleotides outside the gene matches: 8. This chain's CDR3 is CASSTSGGAGNEQFF. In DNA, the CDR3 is TGTGCCAGCAGCACCAGCGGGGGGGCTGGGAATGAGCAGTTCTTC.

In DNA form, the CDR3 reads TGTGCCAGCAGCTTGGGGAGTGGCGCGAACACCGGGGAGCTGTTTTTT. Residues: CASSLGSGANTGELFF. The chain uses TRBV7-9 and TRBJ2-2, with D possibly TRBD2 on 5 matching bases. Trimming shortened V by 3 bases and J by 0 bases, and 11 bases separated the two germline ends. CDR1 is SEHNR, CDR2 FQNEAQ, per germline (reference sequence). This CDR3 comprises 16 residues.

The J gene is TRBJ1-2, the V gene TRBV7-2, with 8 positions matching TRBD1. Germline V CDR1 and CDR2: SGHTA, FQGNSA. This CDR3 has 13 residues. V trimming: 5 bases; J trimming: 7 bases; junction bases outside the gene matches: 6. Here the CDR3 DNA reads TGTGCCAGCAGCACATCAGGGGGCCGTGGCTACACCTTC. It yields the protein CASSTSGGRGYTF.

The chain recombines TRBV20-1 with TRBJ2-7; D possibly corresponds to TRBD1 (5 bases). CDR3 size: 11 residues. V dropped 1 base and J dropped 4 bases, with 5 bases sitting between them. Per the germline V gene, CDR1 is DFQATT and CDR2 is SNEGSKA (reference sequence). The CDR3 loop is CSARGQYEQYF. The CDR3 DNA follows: TGCAGTGCTAGAGGACAGTACGAGCAGTACTTC.

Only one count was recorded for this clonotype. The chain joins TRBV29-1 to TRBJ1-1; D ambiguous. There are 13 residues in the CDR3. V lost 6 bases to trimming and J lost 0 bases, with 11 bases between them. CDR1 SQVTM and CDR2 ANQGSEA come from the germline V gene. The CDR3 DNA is TGCAGCGTCCAAAGGGTCTTGAACACTGAAGCTTTCTTT. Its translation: CSVQRVLNTEAFF. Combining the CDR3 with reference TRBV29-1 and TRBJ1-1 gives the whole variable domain SAVISQKPSRDICQRGTSLTIQCQVDSQVTMMFWYRQQPGQSLTLIATANQGSEATYESGFVIDKFPISRPNLTFSTLTVSNMSPEDSSIYLCSVQRVLNTEAFFGQGTRLTVV.

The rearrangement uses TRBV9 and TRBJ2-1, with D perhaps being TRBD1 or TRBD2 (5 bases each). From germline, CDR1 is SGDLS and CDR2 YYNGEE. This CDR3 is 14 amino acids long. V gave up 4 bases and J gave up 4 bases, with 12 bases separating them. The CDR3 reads CASSTRGAYNEQFF. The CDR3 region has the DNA TGTGCCAGCAGCACCCGAGGGGCTTACAATGAGCAGTTCTTC.